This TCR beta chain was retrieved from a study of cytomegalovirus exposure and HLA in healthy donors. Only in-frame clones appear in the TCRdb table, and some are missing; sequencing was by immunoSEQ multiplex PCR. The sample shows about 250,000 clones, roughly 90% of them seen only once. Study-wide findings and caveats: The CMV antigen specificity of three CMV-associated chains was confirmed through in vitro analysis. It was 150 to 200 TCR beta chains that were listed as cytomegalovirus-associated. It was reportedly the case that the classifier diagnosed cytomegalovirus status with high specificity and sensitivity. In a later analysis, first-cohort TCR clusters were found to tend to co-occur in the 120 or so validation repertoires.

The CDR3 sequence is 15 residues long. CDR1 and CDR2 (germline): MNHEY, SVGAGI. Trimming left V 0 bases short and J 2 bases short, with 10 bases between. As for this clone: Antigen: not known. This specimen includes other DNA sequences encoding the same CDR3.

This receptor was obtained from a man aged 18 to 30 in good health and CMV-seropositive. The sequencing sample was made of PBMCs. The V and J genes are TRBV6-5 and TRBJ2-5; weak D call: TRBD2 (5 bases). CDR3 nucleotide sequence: TGTGCCAGCAGTTACTCGACAAGCGGACAAGAGACCCAGTACTTC. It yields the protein CASSYSTSGQETQYF.